The TCR beta chain described here comes from a study of blood T cell repertoires in COVID-19 (dated by TCRdb to 2018 to 2020). Study-wide context: Samples from collaborators originated in the United States, Italy and Spain and spanned both the acute and convalescent phases of COVID-19. Where available, HLA class I and class II types were taken from metadata supplied by the sample provider and were not determined by assay-based typing. The material from the prospective study consisted of cDNA or gDNA derived from T cells, B-cell-depleted T cells, or PBMCs. A de-identified subject ID, COVID-19 status, age in years and sex were almost always included in the sample metadata. The dataset comprised deeply sampled blood TCRbeta repertoires from subjects exposed to, actively infected with, or recovered from COVID-19. Samples were obtained from the ongoing ImmuneRACE study (first 160 participants) and from 1,254 subjects provided by 6 global collaborators. The repertoires were released in a freely available public database intended as a resource for research on the immune response to SARS-CoV-2. Summary of the overall study and its limitations: How much clinical and demographic metadata was included differed by source and by participant, and the metadata was provided uncurated.

A note on this clone: Its antigen is unknown. Base qualities were left out, and no much larger clone turns up one base away.

Participants in the prospective study were aged roughly 18 to 89 years, lived in under 30 United States geographic areas, and enrolled through a virtual design. To assign participants to cohorts, the prospective study relied on clinical history that participants themselves reported in a screening survey and a study questionnaire. ImmuneRACE Cohort 3 recovered participants were defined by two consecutive negative NP/OP PCR tests, healthcare professional clearance, or symptom resolution. Each participant in the prospective study had whole blood, serum and a nasopharyngeal or oropharyngeal swab collected by mobile phlebotomists. Participants in the prospective study had the option to provide additional blood draws and questionnaires over a roughly two-month period. Before DNA extraction, blood samples from the prospective study were shipped at room temperature or frozen. The immunoSEQ Assay, a bias-controlled multiplex PCR, was used to amplify TCRbeta CDR3 regions from genomic DNA. The source study handled its data this way. The number of nucleated cells in each sample was estimated by amplification of reference gene primers within the assay. To quantify the absolute abundance of each unique TCRbeta CDR3 rearrangement, sequence reads were collapsed and filtered. Productive Simpson clonality was computed per sample as the square root of Simpson's diversity index over productive rearrangements. This is the immuneACCESS table as TCRdb keeps it, with only in-frame sequences that have V and J called. A part of the clones is gone; compared with another copy, unresolved V genes explain less than half, and the rest is unexplained. Clone size and V and J calls were adopted from that table, with D and trimming inferred from the DNA. The sample includes around 400,000 clones, with around four fifths observed a single time. Around 5.1% of the sample belongs to the ten largest clones.

Via the germline V gene, CDR1 is SNHLY and CDR2 FYNNEI. The germline V end is reduced by 7 bases and the J end by 4 bases; junction bases left unmatched: 8. There are 14 amino acids in the CDR3, from cysteine to phenylalanine inclusive. Of all the DNA, just the CDR3 is kept, 42 bases in frame from base 1. This receptor chain uses TRBV2 and TRBJ2-7, and TRBD2 aligns with 9 junction nucleotides. This clonotype was obtained from a woman between 45 and 60 years old who had recovered from COVID-19. The sample consisted of PBMCs or T cells enriched from blood (not recorded which). The CDR3 loop reads CASKGREGPYEQYF. The DNA sequence reads TGTGCCAGCAAGGGGCGGGAGGGCCCATACGAGCAGTACTTC.